This TCR beta chain was captured by sequencing in a study of blood T cell repertoires in COVID-19. The CDR3 covers 13 residues. Trimming left V 3 bases short and J 0 bases short, with 9 bases between. The germline CDR1 and CDR2 sequences are GTSNPN and SVGIG (reference sequence). Sequenced by immunoSEQ multiplex PCR; TCRdb stores in-frame clones only, minus some. The table shows 130,000 or so clones, with around 90% occurring only once. The TCR was taken from a woman aged 60-75 years with acute or convalescent COVID-19. The sequencing input was peripheral blood. V and J are TRBV30 and TRBJ2-7; no firm D call. Here the CDR3 DNA reads TGTGCCTGGAGCCGCGGCAGCTCCTACGAGCAGTACTTC. This encodes CAWSRGSSYEQYF.